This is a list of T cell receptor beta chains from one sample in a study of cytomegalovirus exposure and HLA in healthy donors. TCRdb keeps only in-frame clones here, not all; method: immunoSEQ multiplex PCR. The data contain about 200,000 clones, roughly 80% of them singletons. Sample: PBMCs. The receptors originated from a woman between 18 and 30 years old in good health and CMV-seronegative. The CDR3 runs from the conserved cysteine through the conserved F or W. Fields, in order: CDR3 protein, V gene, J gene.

CDR3: CASSKWTSGAYEQYF
V: TRBV27
J: TRBJ2-7

CDR3: CASSYEAVTDTQYF
V: TRBV6-6
J: TRBJ2-3

CDR3: CASRDRGRVYGYTF
V: TRBV27
J: TRBJ1-2

CDR3: CASSGTGQGGAFF
V: TRBV9
J: TRBJ1-1

CDR3: CASSPEGRDNQPQHF
V: TRBV9
J: TRBJ1-5

CDR3: CASSPTQGMNTEAFF
V: TRBV18
J: TRBJ1-1

CDR3: CASSPGRGNYGYTF
V: TRBV6-6
J: TRBJ1-2

CDR3: CASSQEVRDNEKLFF
V: TRBV4-3
J: TRBJ1-4

CDR3: CATETGLSYEQYF
V: TRBV10-3
J: TRBJ2-7

CDR3: CASSLVLDADTQYF
V: TRBV7-9
J: TRBJ2-3

CDR3: CASSRGGRADGELFF
V: TRBV11-3
J: TRBJ2-2

CDR3: CATRTGAQGTEAFF
V: TRBV19
J: TRBJ1-1

CDR3: CASSQGVSGGIGLGRRTEAFF
V: TRBV14
J: TRBJ1-1

CDR3: CASSILAGSGANVLTF
V: TRBV19
J: TRBJ2-6

CDR3: CASSQPGLAGREQYF
V: TRBV27
J: TRBJ2-7

CDR3: CASSGGQALNTEAFF
V: TRBV9
J: TRBJ1-1

CDR3: CAISGTSGIHEQFF
V: TRBV10-3
J: TRBJ2-1

CDR3: CASSPGALGETQYF
V: TRBV18
J: TRBJ2-5

CDR3: CASSLAEGNSPLHF
V: TRBV7-6
J: TRBJ1-6

CDR3: CASSESQWSGMNTEAFF
V: TRBV10-2
J: TRBJ1-1

CDR3: CASSPGQRYQETQYF
V: TRBV7-9
J: TRBJ2-5

CDR3: CASSRGQGHLDTF
V: TRBV19
J: TRBJ1-2

CDR3: CASSQQGQVSNQPQHF
V: TRBV4-2
J: TRBJ1-5

CDR3: CASSSLGGAAGWAFF
V: TRBV6-5
J: TRBJ1-1

CDR3: CASSRGGNQETQYF
V: TRBV28
J: TRBJ2-5

CDR3: CASSIGGPGSYTF
V: TRBV19
J: TRBJ1-2

CDR3: CASSHPTGATLPEQFF
V: TRBV23-1
J: TRBJ2-1

CDR3: CASSSSEGQASDTQYF
V: TRBV11-3
J: TRBJ2-3

CDR3: CASSFGGSTEAFF
V: TRBV7-9
J: TRBJ1-1

CDR3: CASSHGTAQETQYF
V: TRBV4-3
J: TRBJ2-5

CDR3: CASSPFWTGGLFF
V: TRBV7-2
J: TRBJ2-2

CDR3: CASSTETGFNQPQHF
V: TRBV11-2
J: TRBJ1-5